This passage covers 20 T cell receptor beta chains from one sample sequenced in a study of cytomegalovirus exposure and HLA in healthy donors. The PCR made use of 60 Vbeta and 13 Jbeta primers. Using immunoSEQ multiplex PCR, the repertoire was profiled, and TCRdb retains in-frame clones only, with some absent. Of around 230,000 clones in the sample, 82% are singletons; the top ten hold around 6%. Input material: PBMCs. The receptors come from a man aged 35 to 55 in good health and CMV-seropositive.

The V and J genes are TRBV6-6 and TRBJ1-2; a weak D match, TRBD1 (5 bases). V was clipped by 7 bases and J by 4 bases, with 16 bases between them. The CDR3 consists of 14 residues. The germline gives CDR1 MNHNY, CDR2 SVGAGI (reference sequence). CDR3 sequence (DNA): TGTGCCAGCAACCTTCAAGCAGGGTCCTATGGCTACACCTTC. It codes for CASNLQAGSYGYTF.

This sequence joins TRBV30 and TRBJ2-7, with 10 nucleotides matching TRBD2. Trimming took 3 bases from V and 4 from J; bases not matched to a gene: 9. Germline assignment: CDR1 GTSNPN and CDR2 SVGIG (reference sequence). This CDR3 has 15 residues. The CDR3 nucleotides read TGTGCCTGGAGACAAACGGCTAGCGGGAGATACGAGCAGTACTTC. Protein product: CAWRQTASGRYEQYF.

The chain combines TRBV5-1 with TRBJ2-1; D might be TRBD2 (6 bases). This CDR3 has 15 amino acids. Germline CDR1 reads SGHRS; CDR2 reads YFSETQ. The V end was cut by 4 bases, the J end by 5 bases, with 16 bases between. This CDR3 is CASSTLGGNNNEQFF. Here the CDR3 DNA reads TGCGCCAGCAGCACCCTGGGGGGAAACAACAATGAGCAGTTCTTC. The entire variable domain, with the rest obtained from reference TRBV5-1 and TRBJ2-1, is as follows: KAGVTQTPRYLIKTRGQQVTLSCSPISGHRSVSWYQQTPGQGLQFLFEYFSETQRNKGNFPGRFSGRQFSNSRSEMNVSTLELGDSALYLCASSTLGGNNNEQFFGPGTRLTVL.

This chain links TRBV5-1 with TRBJ2-7, with TRBD2 matching 9 bases. CDR1 and CDR2 (germline): SGHRS, YFSETQ. The CDR3 length is 14 residues. Trimming at V came to 3 bases and at J to 3 bases, leaving 4 bases not matched to a gene. CDR3 amino acids: CASSSTSGVYEQYF. The CDR3, as DNA: TGCGCCAGCAGCTCGACTAGCGGAGTCTACGAGCAGTACTTC.

The chain carries TRBV5-1 and TRBJ2-5; possibly TRBD2 for D (7 bases). The CDR3 sequence is 15 residues long. Germline loops: CDR1 SGHRS, CDR2 YFSETQ. V gave up 3 bases and J gave up 5 bases, with 17 bases separating them. The DNA for the CDR3 is TGCGCCAGCAGCTCCAAGCGGGATAGGGGGGAGACCCAGTACTTC. This translates into CASSSKRDRGETQYF.

This clone was picked up a small number of times. The chain couples TRBV28 to TRBJ2-2; 8 nucleotides agree with TRBD2. This CDR3 region has 13 residues. Trimming at V came to 8 bases and at J to 7 bases, leaving 6 bases not matched to a gene. Per germline, CDR1 MDHEN and CDR2 SYDVKM. In nucleotides, the CDR3 is TGTGCCAGCGGACTAGCCGGTAACGGGGAGCTGTTTTTT. Amino acid sequence: CASGLAGNGELFF.

The chain links TRBV6-1 to TRBJ2-3, with D unresolved. The V end was cut by 5 bases, the J end by 4 bases, with 13 bases between. Germline CDR1 and CDR2: MNHNS and SASEGT. The CDR3 is 14 residues long. CDR3 residues: CASSFSSMPDTQYF. The DNA for the CDR3 is TGTGCCAGCAGTTTTTCTTCTATGCCAGATACGCAGTATTTT.

This chain joins TRBV10-2 and TRBJ2-5; possibly TRBD2 for D (6 bases). The length of the CDR3 is 15 residues. Trimming took off 0 bases at V and 5 bases at J, with 13 bases between the two ends. Per germline, CDR1 WSHSY and CDR2 SAAADI. The CDR3 loop reads CASSESSSVRETQYF. CDR3 DNA sequence: TGCGCCAGCAGTGAGTCCTCTAGCGTTCGGGAGACCCAGTACTTC.

CDR3 region: CASSLVGVGFEQFF. The CDR3 nucleotides read TGTGCCAGCAGCTTAGTCGGAGTCGGGTTTGAGCAGTTCTTC. This chain joins TRBV7-2 and TRBJ2-1; no firm D call. The CDR3 totals 14 residues. Germline lookup yields CDR1 SGHTA and CDR2 FQGNSA. Trimming took off 1 base at V and 9 bases at J, with 13 bases between the two ends.

The chain uses TRBV6-1 and TRBJ2-7; weak D call: TRBD1 (6 bases). V was clipped by 3 bases and J by 5 bases, with 20 bases between them. There are 16 residues in the CDR3. CDR1 MNHNS and CDR2 SASEGT come from the germline V gene. CDR3 protein: CASSDLVGGRDDEQYV. For the CDR3, the DNA is TGTGCCAGCAGTGATTTAGTTGGGGGCAGGGACGACGAGCAGTACGTC.

J is TRBJ2-2 and V is TRBV18, with 8 bases aligning to TRBD1. The germline CDR1 and CDR2 sequences are KGHSH and LQKENI. The CDR3 loop spans 15 amino acids. With V trimmed by 5 bases and J by 1 base, 3 bases remained unmatched. The CDR3 region is CASSTGQGNTGELFF. Here the CDR3 DNA reads TGTGCCAGCTCAACAGGACAGGGGAACACCGGGGAGCTGTTTTTT.

This clone is a singleton in its sample. The chain employs TRBV30 and TRBJ1-1; D ambiguous. V was shortened by 4 bases and J by 1 base, with 10 bases between the two germline ends. Germline CDR1 and CDR2: GTSNPN and SVGIG (reference sequence). This CDR3 region has 13 residues. The CDR3 protein is CAWKPRTNTEAFF. The CDR3 DNA reads TGTGCCTGGAAGCCCCGCACGAACACTGAAGCTTTCTTT.

The genes are TRBV10-2 and TRBJ2-1, with a weak D call TRBD2 (6 bases). Trimming removed 5 bases from V and 8 bases from J, with 13 bases in between. CDR1 WSHSY and CDR2 SAAADI come from the germline V gene. The CDR3 sequence is 13 residues long. In DNA, the CDR3 is TGCGCCAGCAGTCCCCCGGGGGACGATGAGCAGTTCTTC. It yields the protein CASSPPGDDEQFF.

The CDR3 loop is CASSPWDRGPGNTIYF. Written as DNA, the CDR3 is TGTGCCAGCTCACCTTGGGACAGGGGCCCTGGAAACACCATATATTTT. The rearrangement uses TRBV18 and TRBJ1-3; TRBD1 matches 10 bases. V lost 3 bases to trimming and J lost 2 bases; unmatched junction nucleotides: 4. Germline V gives CDR1 KGHSH, CDR2 LQKENI. The CDR3 covers 16 residues.

The chain links TRBV14 to TRBJ2-2, with D possibly being TRBD1 (6 bases). V lost 4 bases to trimming and J lost 5 bases, with 14 bases between them. Germline CDR1 and CDR2: SGHDN and FVKESK. This CDR3 region has 15 residues. CDR3 loop: CASSRYYQGTGELFF. The CDR3 nucleotides read TGTGCCAGCAGCCGATACTACCAGGGGACCGGGGAGCTGTTTTTT.

The chain employs TRBV19 and TRBJ2-5, with TRBD2 matching over 8 bases. The CDR3 is made up of 15 amino acids. The V gene's germline CDR1 is LNHDA and CDR2 SQIVND (reference sequence). V shed 3 bases and J 7 bases; nucleotides not matched to a gene: 10. CDR3: CASSIFGGRPGTQYF. The CDR3 bases are TGTGCCAGTAGTATTTTTGGCGGGAGGCCAGGGACCCAGTACTTC.

This clone is a singleton in its sample. The CDR3 coding sequence is TGTGCCAGTAGTTTAGGGAGGGTTAATGAAAAACTGTTTTTT. Translated: CASSLGRVNEKLFF. This sequence joins TRBV19 and TRBJ1-4; D call uncertain. This CDR3 region has 14 residues. The germline V gene has CDR1 LNHDA and CDR2 SQIVND (reference sequence). Trimming cost V 5 bases and J 4 bases, with 11 bases left between them. Drawing the rest from reference TRBV19 and TRBJ1-4, the complete variable domain is DGGITQSPKYLFRKEGQNVTLSCEQNLNHDAMYWYRQDPGQGLRLIYYSQIVNDFQKGDIAEGYSVSREKKESFPLTVTSAQKNPTAFYLCASSLGRVNEKLFFGSGTQLSVL.

This clone was seen only a few times. The rearrangement joins TRBV5-6 to TRBJ1-1; D perhaps matches TRBD1 (5 bases). Trimming left V 4 bases short and J 1 base short, with 14 bases between. CDR1 and CDR2 from the germline V gene are SGHDT and YYEEEE. CDR3 length equals 15 residues. The CDR3 DNA follows: TGTGCCAGCAGCGTGGGACCCCAGGGGAACACTGAAGCTTTCTTT. This gives the protein CASSVGPQGNTEAFF.

The V and J genes are TRBV11-3 and TRBJ2-2; D possibly corresponds to TRBD2 (5 bases). Germline CDR1 SGHNT, CDR2 YENEEA. V was shortened by 3 bases and J by 0 bases, with 11 bases between the two germline ends. The CDR3 extends over 16 amino acids. As DNA, the CDR3 is TGTGCCAGCAGCTTGGGAGAATCGCCGAACACCGGGGAGCTGTTTTTT. Translated: CASSLGESPNTGELFF.

J is TRBJ1-1 and V is TRBV29-1; 7 bases match TRBD1. The V gene end was trimmed by 4 bases and the J gene end by 6 bases; junction bases not matched to a gene: 2. The CDR3 is 11 amino acids. Germline-derived CDR1 and CDR2 are SQVTM and ANQGSEA. The chain's CDR3 is CSVGGTAEAFF. The CDR3 DNA is TGCAGCGTTGGGGGGACAGCTGAAGCTTTCTTT.